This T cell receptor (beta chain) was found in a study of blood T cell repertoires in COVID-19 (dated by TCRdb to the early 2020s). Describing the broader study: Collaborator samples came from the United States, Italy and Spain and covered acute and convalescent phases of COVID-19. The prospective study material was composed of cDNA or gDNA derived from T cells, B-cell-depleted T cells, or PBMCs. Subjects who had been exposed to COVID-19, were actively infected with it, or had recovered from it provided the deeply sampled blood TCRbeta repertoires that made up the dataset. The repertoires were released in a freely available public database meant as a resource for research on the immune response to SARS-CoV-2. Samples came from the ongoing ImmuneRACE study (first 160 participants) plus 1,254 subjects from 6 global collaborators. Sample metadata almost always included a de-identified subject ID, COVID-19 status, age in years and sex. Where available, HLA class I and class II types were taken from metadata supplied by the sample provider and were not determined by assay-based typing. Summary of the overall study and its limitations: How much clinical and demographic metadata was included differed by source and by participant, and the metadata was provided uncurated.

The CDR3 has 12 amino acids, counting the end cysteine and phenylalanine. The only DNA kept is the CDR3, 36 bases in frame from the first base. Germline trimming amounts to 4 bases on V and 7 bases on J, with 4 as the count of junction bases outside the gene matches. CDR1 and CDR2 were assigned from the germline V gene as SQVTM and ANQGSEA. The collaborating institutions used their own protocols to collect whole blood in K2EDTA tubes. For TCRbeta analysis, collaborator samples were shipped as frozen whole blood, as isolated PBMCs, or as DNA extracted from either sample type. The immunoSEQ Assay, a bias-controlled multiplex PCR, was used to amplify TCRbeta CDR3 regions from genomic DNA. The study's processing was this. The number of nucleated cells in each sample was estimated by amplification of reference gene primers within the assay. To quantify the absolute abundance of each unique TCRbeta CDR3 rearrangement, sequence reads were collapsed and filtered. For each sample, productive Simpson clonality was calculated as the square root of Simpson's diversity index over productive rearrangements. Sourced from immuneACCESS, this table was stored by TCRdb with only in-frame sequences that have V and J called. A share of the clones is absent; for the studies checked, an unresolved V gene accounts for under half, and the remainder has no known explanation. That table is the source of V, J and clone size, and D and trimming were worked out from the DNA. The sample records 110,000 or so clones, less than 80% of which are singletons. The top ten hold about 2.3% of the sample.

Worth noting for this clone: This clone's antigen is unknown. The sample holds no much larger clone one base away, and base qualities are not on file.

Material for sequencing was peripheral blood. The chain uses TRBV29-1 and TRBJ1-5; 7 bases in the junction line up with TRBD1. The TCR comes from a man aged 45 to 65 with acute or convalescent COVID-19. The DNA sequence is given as TGCAGCGTTGGGGACAGACAACAGCCCCAGCATTTT. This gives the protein CSVGDRQQPQHF.